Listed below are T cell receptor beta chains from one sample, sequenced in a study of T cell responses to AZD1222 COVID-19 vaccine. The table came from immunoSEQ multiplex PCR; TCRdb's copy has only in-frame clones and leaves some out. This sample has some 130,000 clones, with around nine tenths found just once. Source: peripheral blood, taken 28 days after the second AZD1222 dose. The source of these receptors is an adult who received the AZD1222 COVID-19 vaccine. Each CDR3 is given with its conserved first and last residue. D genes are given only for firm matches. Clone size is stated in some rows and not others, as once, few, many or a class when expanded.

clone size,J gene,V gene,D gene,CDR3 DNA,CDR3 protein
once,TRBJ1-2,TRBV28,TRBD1,TGTGCCAGCAGTTCCCCGTGGACAGGGGAATCCTATGGCTACACCTTC,CASSSPWTGESYGYTF
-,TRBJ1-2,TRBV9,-,TGTGCCAGCAGCCGACAGAGTACCAGTGGCTACACCTTC,CASSRQSTSGYTF
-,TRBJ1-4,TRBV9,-,TGTGCCAGCAGTCCTACAGGCAGTCCTAATGAAAAACTGTTTTTT,CASSPTGSPNEKLFF
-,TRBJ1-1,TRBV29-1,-,TGCAGCGTTGAAGGGGCGGAATGGTTGAACACTGAAGCTTTCTTT,CSVEGAEWLNTEAFF
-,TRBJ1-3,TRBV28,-,TGTGCCAGCAGCCCGTCGGGGTCTGGAAACACCATATATTTT,CASSPSGSGNTIYF
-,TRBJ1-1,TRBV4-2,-,TGTGCCAGCAGCCCGGCGGGGACTGAAGCTTTCTTT,CASSPAGTEAFF
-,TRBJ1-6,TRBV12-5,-,TGTGCTAGTGGTTTCAATTCACCCCTCCACTTT,CASGFNSPLHF
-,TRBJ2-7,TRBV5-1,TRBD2,TGCGCCAGCAGCTGGCTAGCGGGGGCCGGTGGCGAGCAGTACTTC,CASSWLAGAGGEQYF
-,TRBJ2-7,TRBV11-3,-,TGTGCCAGCAGCTTAGATTTCGGCGGAGCCTACGAGCAGTACTTC,CASSLDFGGAYEQYF
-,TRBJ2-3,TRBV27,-,TGTGCCAGCTCCTCGCGGAGACGCACAGATACGCAGTATTTT,CASSSRRRTDTQYF
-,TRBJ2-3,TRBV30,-,TGTGCCTGGAGTGCCACGGTCACAGATACGCAGTATTTT,CAWSATVTDTQYF
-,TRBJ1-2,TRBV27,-,TGTGCCAGCAGTTTGGTACGGGGGGCTAGCGGCTACACCTTC,CASSLVRGASGYTF
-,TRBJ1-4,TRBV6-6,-,TGTGCCTCCTCGAGGGACGGCAATGAAAAACTGTTTTTT,CASSRDGNEKLFF
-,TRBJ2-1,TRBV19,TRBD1,TGTGCCAGTAGACCATATTCTTTGGGACAGGGGTGGACTGGGTCCTACAATGAGCAGTTCTTC,CASRPYSLGQGWTGSYNEQFF
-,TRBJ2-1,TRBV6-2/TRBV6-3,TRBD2,TGTGCCAGCAGCCCTACTAGCGGAGGGCACAATGAGCAGTTCTTC,CASSPTSGGHNEQFF
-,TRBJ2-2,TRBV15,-,TGTGCCACCAGCAGAGATTCAGGGTCCACCGGGGAGCTGTTTTTT,CATSRDSGSTGELFF
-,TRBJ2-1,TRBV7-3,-,TGTGCCAGCAGCTTCAATGGGGGCAATGAGCAGTTCTTC,CASSFNGGNEQFF
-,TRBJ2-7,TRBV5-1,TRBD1,TGCGCCAGCAGCTTGGGGACAGGGGACGAGCAGTACTTC,CASSLGTGDEQYF
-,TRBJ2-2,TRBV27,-,TGTGCCAGCAGTTTATCGCGGGGTGGCACCGGGGAGCTGTTTTTT,CASSLSRGGTGELFF
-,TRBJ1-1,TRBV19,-,TGTGCCAGTAGTATCCTTTTTTTTGGAGCTGAAGCTTTCTTT,CASSILFFGAEAFF
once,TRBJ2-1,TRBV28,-,TGTGCCAGCAGTCCCCCGAGCTACAATGAGCAGTTCTTC,CASSPPSYNEQFF